One sample yielded the 24 T cell receptor beta chains listed below, sequenced in a study of Graves' ophthalmopathy and Graves' hyperthyroidism. Amplification of TCR beta CDR3 regions used RNA transcripts. RT-PCR in the first round used HTBI primers; a second-round multiplex PCR followed. TCRdb re-analysed the multiplex PCR reads in MiXCR, keeping a single row per CDR3 protein. Seen here are under 800,000 distinct CDR3 sequences, approximately 21% observed once, and the top ten hold about 6.6%. Sequenced sample: peripheral blood. Receptors were obtained from a woman aged 18-29 years with stable Graves' hyperthyroidism. Some clones in this sample may be carry-over from other donors' samples.

This chain connects TRBV29-1 to TRBJ1-3; 7 positions match TRBD1. The CDR3 sequence is 13 residues long. Trimming took 4 bases from V and 2 from J; bases not matched to a gene: 2. Per germline, CDR1 SQVTM and CDR2 ANQGSEA. CDR3 amino acids: CSVGQGAGNTIYF. DNA for the CDR3: TGCAGCGTTGGGCAGGGGGCTGGAAACACCATATATTTT.

This clonotype was observed many times. The chain uses TRBV12-3 or TRBV12-4 and TRBJ1-2; D gene ambiguous. Trimming cost V 6 bases and J 2 bases, with 13 bases left between them. The CDR3 loop spans 14 amino acids. This CDR3 is CASSPTGGNYGYTF. In nucleotides, the CDR3 is TGTGCCAGCAGCCCTACCGGAGGGAACTATGGCTACACCTTC.

This clonotype was detected many times. The V gene is TRBV6-2 or TRBV6-3, the J gene TRBJ2-7; 7 nucleotides agree with TRBD1. With V trimmed by 2 bases and J by 1 base, 8 bases remained unmatched. The germline V gene has CDR1 MNHEY and CDR2 SVGEGT. This CDR3 comprises 16 residues. CDR3 nucleotide sequence: TGTGCCAGCAGTTACCGGACAGGTCGAGATTCCTACGAGCAGTACTTC. Translation: CASSYRTGRDSYEQYF.

Many counts were recorded for this clonotype. The chain carries TRBV6-1 and TRBJ2-5; D not certain. Germline V lookup: CDR1 MNHNS, CDR2 SASEGT. The CDR3 is 12 residues long. Trimming removed 7 bases at V and 7 bases at J, with 13 bases between. CDR3 loop: CASTALGGTQYF. CDR3 DNA sequence: TGTGCCAGCACCGCCTTGGGCGGGACCCAGTACTTC.

This clonotype was counted ten times or more. The chain couples TRBV6-1 to TRBJ1-6, with a possible D match to TRBD1 (5 bases). There are 15 residues in the CDR3. Germline V gene data show CDR1 as MNHNS and CDR2 as SASEGT. With 6 bases removed from V and 3 bases from J, the gap between germline ends came to 12 bases. CDR3 bases: TGTGCCAGCAGCGAGGGGTCGATCTATAATTCACCCCTCCACTTT. Translation gives CASSEGSIYNSPLHF.

This clonotype was counted many times. The chain has TRBV20-1 and TRBJ1-5; no reliable D call. V was clipped by 2 bases and J by 3 bases, with 11 bases between them. The CDR3 contains 14 residues. The germline V gene has CDR1 DFQATT and CDR2 SNEGSKA (reference sequence). CDR3 coding DNA: TGCAGTGCTAGAAAGGAGACCGACAATCAGCCCCAGCATTTT. It specifies CSARKETDNQPQHF.

For this clonotype: A clone one base away is much larger, so this may be a read error. This chain uses TRBV27 with TRBJ1-6, with TRBD1 as a possible D gene (6 bases). CDR1 and CDR2 (germline): MNHEY, SMNVEV (reference sequence). CDR3 size: 13 residues. CDR3 sequence: CASSFGGGSHLHF. CDR3 coding DNA: TGTGCCAGCAGTTTCGGGGGCGGTTCACACCTCCACTTT.

The CDR3 region has the DNA TGTGCCAGCAGTTCTTGGCTTGTAGCTTTCTTT. Encoded protein: CASSSWLVAFF. The chain couples TRBV6-5 to TRBJ1-1; unclear D gene. The CDR3 runs 11 residues. Germline lookup yields CDR1 MNHEY and CDR2 SVGAGI. Trimming took 4 bases from V and 10 from J, leaving 10 bases between them.

This clonotype was seen more than once but under ten times. This sequence joins TRBV4-1 and TRBJ2-7, with 8 bases fitting TRBD1. The ends lost 4 bases at V and 2 bases at J; junction bases unmatched: 10. The CDR3 runs 16 residues. The V gene's germline CDR1 is MGHRA and CDR2 YSYEKL. CDR3 DNA sequence: TGCGCCAGCAGCCCCCGGGGAACGGGACAGGCCTACGAGCAGTACTTC. Translating it yields CASSPRGTGQAYEQYF.

This clonotype came up many times. The chain recombines TRBV29-1 with TRBJ2-7, with no clear D. Trimming pared 0 bases from V and 4 bases from J, leaving 4 bases between. The CDR3 consists of 11 residues. Per the germline V gene, CDR1 is SQVTM and CDR2 is ANQGSEA. In nucleotides, the CDR3 is TGCAGCGTTGAAGACCCGTACGAGCAGTACTTC. Translating it yields CSVEDPYEQYF.

At least ten counts were recorded for this clonotype. V is TRBV5-1 and J is TRBJ1-1; D gene unclear. V was clipped by 4 bases and J by 0 bases, with 10 bases between them. Germline CDR1 reads SGHRS; CDR2 reads YFSETQ. CDR3 length equals 14 residues. The CDR3 sequence: CASSAQTMNTEAFF. The DNA of the CDR3 is TGCGCCAGCAGCGCACAGACGATGAACACTGAAGCTTTCTTT.

This clonotype was detected many times. This chain connects TRBV5-1 to TRBJ1-3; D call uncertain. The CDR3 runs to 14 residues. The ends were cut back, 4 bases at V and 3 bases at J, with 11 bases in the middle. Germline assignment: CDR1 SGHRS and CDR2 YFSETQ. The CDR3 region has the DNA TGCGCCAGCAGCCGGTCTGGGAGTGGAAACACCATATATTTT. Translating gives CASSRSGSGNTIYF. The whole variable domain, filled in from reference TRBV5-1 and TRBJ1-3, reads KAGVTQTPRYLIKTRGQQVTLSCSPISGHRSVSWYQQTPGQGLQFLFEYFSETQRNKGNFPGRFSGRQFSNSRSEMNVSTLELGDSALYLCASSRSGSGNTIYFGEGSWLTVV.

In its sample, this clonotype was seen many times. This sequence joins TRBV11-2 and TRBJ2-7; D unresolved. The CDR3 spans 14 residues. The germline gives CDR1 SGHAT, CDR2 FQNNGV. Deletions cut 2 bases from V and 5 bases from J, with 13 bases between. The CDR3 DNA sequence: TGTGCCAGCAGCTTATTACTCTCGCCCCACGAGCAGTACTTC. It specifies CASSLLLSPHEQYF.

This clonotype was seen many times. The rearrangement links TRBV2 to TRBJ2-2; 8 nucleotides line up with TRBD2. The CDR3 loop spans 15 amino acids. CDR1 is SNHLY and CDR2 is FYNNEI in the germline V gene. The V gene end was trimmed by 8 bases and the J gene end by 5 bases; junction bases not matched to a gene: 10. CDR3 nucleotides: TGTGCCAGCGGGACGGGAGGGCCGAGGACCGGGGAGCTGTTTTTT. This sequence encodes CASGTGGPRTGELFF.

For this clonotype: One base away lies a much larger clone, so this may be a sequencing read error. The genes are TRBV27 and TRBJ2-5; 8 positions match TRBD2. Germline CDR1 MNHEY, CDR2 SMNVEV (reference sequence). The length of the CDR3 is 14 residues. CDR3 in DNA: TGTGCCAGCAGTGGGCGGACTAGCCGAGAGACCCAGGACTTC. Encoded protein: CASSGRTSRETQDF.

The rearrangement uses TRBV6-2 or TRBV6-3 and TRBJ1-2; possible D gene TRBD1, 5 bases. Germline assignment: CDR1 MNHEY and CDR2 SVGEGT. The CDR3 loop spans 14 amino acids. The V end was cut by 7 bases, the J end by 4 bases, with 16 bases between. Written as DNA, the CDR3 is TGTGCCAGCACACCAACAGGTCGGAGCTATGGCTACACCTTC. Translated, it gives CASTPTGRSYGYTF.

V usage is TRBV28 and J usage is TRBJ1-4; 9 positions agree with TRBD1. V lost 8 bases and J lost 7; bases outside the gene matches: 8. Germline V CDR1 and CDR2: MDHEN, SYDVKM. This CDR3 has 14 amino acids. The CDR3 spells CASAAGTGFEKLFF. CDR3 bases: TGTGCCAGCGCCGCCGGGACAGGGTTTGAAAAACTGTTTTTT.

In its sample, this clonotype was seen many times. The V call is TRBV2, the J call TRBJ1-1; no definite D call. The length of the CDR3 is 11 residues. Trimming removed 5 bases from V and 6 bases from J, with 7 bases in between. Germline V gene data show CDR1 as SNHLY and CDR2 as FYNNEI. CDR3 residues: CASSQTAEAFF. CDR3 sequence (DNA): TGTGCCAGCAGTCAAACGGCTGAAGCTTTCTTT.

This clonotype came up many times. The chain couples TRBV6-2 or TRBV6-3 to TRBJ2-5; 8 nucleotides match TRBD1. V was clipped by 6 bases and J by 4 bases; unmatched bases: 7. CDR3 size: 14 residues. Germline CDR1 and CDR2: MNHEY and SVGEGT. The CDR3 nucleotides read TGTGCCAGCAGGCCGGGACAGGTTGGAGAGACCCAGTACTTC. Protein sequence: CASRPGQVGETQYF.

This clonotype was counted ten times or more. This chain connects TRBV12-3 or TRBV12-4 to TRBJ2-2; D might be TRBD1 (6 bases). V was shortened by 4 bases and J by 0 bases, with 6 bases between the two germline ends. The CDR3 is 14 amino acids. Here the CDR3 DNA reads TGTGCCAGCAGTTCAGGGGCGAACACCGGGGAGCTGTTTTTT. It translates to CASSSGANTGELFF.

This rearrangement joins TRBV6-1 to TRBJ1-6; D gene uncertain. Germline V gene data show CDR1 as MNHNS and CDR2 as SASEGT. The CDR3 covers 13 residues. V lost 9 bases, J lost 13 bases, and 19 bases lay in between. The CDR3 DNA reads TGTGCCAGTCAGGACGGGAGAATTCTGCCCCTCCACTTT. As protein: CASQDGRILPLHF.

This clonotype was seen at least ten times. The J gene is TRBJ1-1, the V gene TRBV7-2; D uncertain. The CDR3 has 12 amino acids. V was trimmed by 7 bases and J by 10 bases, leaving 16 bases between them. Per germline, CDR1 SGHTA and CDR2 FQGNSA. Written as DNA, the CDR3 is TGTGCCAGCAATGAGCCACCGTCCGGAGCTTTCTTT. It codes for CASNEPPSGAFF.

The chain couples TRBV6-5 to TRBJ2-2, with D tentatively TRBD1 (6 bases). In germline, CDR1 is MNHEY, CDR2 SVGAGI. Trimming shortened V by 4 bases and J by 5 bases, and 20 bases separated the two germline ends. CDR3 length: 17 residues. This CDR3 reads CASSFRTAQDMTGELFF. In nucleotides, the CDR3 is TGTGCCAGCAGTTTCCGGACAGCCCAAGATATGACCGGGGAGCTGTTTTTT.

The V gene is TRBV19, the J gene TRBJ2-7; 11 bases map to TRBD1. This CDR3 is 15 amino acids long. The germline V gene has CDR1 LNHDA and CDR2 SQIVND (reference sequence). V dropped 6 bases and J dropped 3; count of bases not matched to a gene: 7. Written as DNA, the CDR3 is TGTGCCAGTAGCCGTGGACAGGGGGCTATCTACGAGCAGTACTTC. Translated, it gives CASSRGQGAIYEQYF.